This TCR beta chain was documented in a study of human T cells and chemical hapten exposure. Study-level results: Clustering by CDR3 similarity yielded significantly more large clusters from expanded TCRs than controls.

One entry per CDR3 protein results from TCRdb running MiXCR on the RACE reads. The table lists 150,000 to 200,000 distinct CDR3 sequences, more than 12% of them singletons. The ends were cut back, 3 bases at V and 2 bases at J, with 20 bases in the middle. The CDR3 consists of 17 residues. The V gene's germline CDR1 is MNHNS and CDR2 SASEGT. There are many counts of this clonotype. What it recognizes is unknown. Noted time point: patch test 1, 2 weeks after DPC sensitization. Sample treatment: therapeutic diphenylcyclopropenone sensitization with weekly scalp DPC. This receptor was taken from a woman aged 30 to 39 with alopecia areata. Some clones in this sample may be carry-over from other donors' samples. Sequenced material: whole blood, taken in connection with sensitization to the hapten diphenylcyclopropenone (DPC). The V gene is TRBV6-1, the J gene TRBJ2-7, with D possibly TRBD2 on 6 matching bases. CDR3 region: CASSDKGSTSRAYEQYF. In DNA, the CDR3 is TGTGCCAGCAGTGATAAGGGGTCAACTAGCAGAGCCTACGAGCAGTACTTC.